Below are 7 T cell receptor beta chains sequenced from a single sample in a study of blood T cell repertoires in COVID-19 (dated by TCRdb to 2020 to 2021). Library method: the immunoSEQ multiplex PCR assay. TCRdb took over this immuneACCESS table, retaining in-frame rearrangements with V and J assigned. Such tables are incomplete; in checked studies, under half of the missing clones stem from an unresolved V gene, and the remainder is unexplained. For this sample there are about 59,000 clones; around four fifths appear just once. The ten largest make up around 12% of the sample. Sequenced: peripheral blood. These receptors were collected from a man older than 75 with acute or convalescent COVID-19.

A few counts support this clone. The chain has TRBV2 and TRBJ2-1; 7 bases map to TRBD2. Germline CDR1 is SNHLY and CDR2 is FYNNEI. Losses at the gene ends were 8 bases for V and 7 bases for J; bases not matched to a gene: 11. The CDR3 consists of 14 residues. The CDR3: CASDRRTRVNEQFF. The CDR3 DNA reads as TGTGCCAGCGATCGACGGACTAGAGTAAATGAGCAGTTCTTC.

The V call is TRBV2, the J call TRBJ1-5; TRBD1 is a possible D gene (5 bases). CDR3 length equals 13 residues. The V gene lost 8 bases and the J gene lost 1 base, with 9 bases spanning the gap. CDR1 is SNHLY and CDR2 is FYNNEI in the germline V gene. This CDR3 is CASGADSNQPQHF. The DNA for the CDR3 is TGTGCCAGCGGGGCGGACAGCAATCAGCCCCAGCATTTT.

The CDR3 loop is CASSLLAGGPTADTQYF. Here the CDR3 DNA reads TGTGCCAGCAGTCTACTAGCGGGAGGGCCAACTGCAGATACGCAGTATTTT. The chain couples TRBV5-8 to TRBJ2-3; 13 nucleotides match TRBD2. The CDR3 is 17 residues long. With 5 bases clipped from V and 4 bases from J, the junction kept 10 bases outside the gene matches. Germline CDR1 reads SGHTS; CDR2 reads YDEGEE.

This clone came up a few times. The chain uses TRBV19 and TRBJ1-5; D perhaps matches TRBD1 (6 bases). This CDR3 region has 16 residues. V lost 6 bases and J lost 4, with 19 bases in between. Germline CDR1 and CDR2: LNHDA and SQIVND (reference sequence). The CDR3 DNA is TGTGCCAGTAGAATGGGGGGGCGCGGGGTGAATCAGCCCCAGCATTTT. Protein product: CASRMGGRGVNQPQHF.

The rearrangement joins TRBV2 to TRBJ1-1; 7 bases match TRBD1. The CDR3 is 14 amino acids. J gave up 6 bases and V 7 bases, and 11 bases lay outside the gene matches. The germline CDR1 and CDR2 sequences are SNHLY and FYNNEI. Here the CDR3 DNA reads TGTGCCAGCAAGGGTGACAGGGACAACTCTGAAGCTTTCTTT. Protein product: CASKGDRDNSEAFF. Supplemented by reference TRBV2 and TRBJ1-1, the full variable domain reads EPEVTQTPSHQVTQMGQEVILRCVPISNHLYFYWYRQILGQKVEFLVSFYNNEISEKSEIFDDQFSVERPDGSNFTLKIRSTKLEDSAMYFCASKGDRDNSEAFFGQGTRLTVV.

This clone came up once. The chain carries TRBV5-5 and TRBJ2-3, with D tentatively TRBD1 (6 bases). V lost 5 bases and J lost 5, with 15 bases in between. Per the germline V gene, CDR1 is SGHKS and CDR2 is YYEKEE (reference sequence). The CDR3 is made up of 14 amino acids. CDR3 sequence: CASRGQSQLDTQYF. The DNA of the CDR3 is TGTGCCAGCAGAGGACAGAGTCAATTAGATACGCAGTATTTT.

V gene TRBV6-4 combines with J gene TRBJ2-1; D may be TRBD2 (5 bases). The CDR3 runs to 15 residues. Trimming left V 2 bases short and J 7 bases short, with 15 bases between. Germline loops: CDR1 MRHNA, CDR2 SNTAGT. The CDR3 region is CASSDQAGGVNEQFF. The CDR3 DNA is TGTGCCAGCAGTGACCAGGCAGGAGGTGTGAATGAGCAGTTCTTC.